This T cell receptor (beta chain) was profiled in a study of blood T cell repertoires in COVID-19. Study information: Acute and convalescent COVID-19 samples came from the United States, Italy and Spain. Sources were T cells, B-cell-depleted T cells, or PBMCs; the material itself was cDNA or gDNA.

The CDR3 sequence is 14 residues long. Germline values: CDR1 ENHRY, CDR2 SYGVKD. V was clipped by 9 bases and J by 3 bases; unmatched bases: 7. Authors' data handling: Reference gene primer amplification gave nucleated cell count estimates. Only in-frame clones appear in the TCRdb table, and some are missing; sequencing was by immunoSEQ multiplex PCR. Clonal size and the V and J genes are those of that table, whereas D and trimming came from the DNA. The sample has over 35,000 clones; roughly 80% are singletons. The J gene is TRBJ2-2, the V gene TRBV10-3; 7 bases align to TRBD1. The sequencing input was peripheral blood. This receptor was taken from a human donor with acute or convalescent COVID-19. The donor label of this sample is uncertain. CDR3 sequence reads: CAIMTGPHTGELFF. The CDR3 DNA is TGTGCCATAATGACAGGGCCGCACACCGGGGAGCTGTTTTTT.